This entry is about one TCR beta chain. The data were obtained in a study of technical replicates of blood from a few donors. Clones were read by immunoSEQ multiplex PCR, and TCRdb kept only the in-frame ones, dropping some. The repertoire holds around 70,000 clones, with over 90% as singletons. V lost 4 bases to trimming and J lost 7 bases; unmatched junction nucleotides: 13. The CDR3 runs to 15 residues. Looked up from germline, CDR1 is SGDLS and CDR2 is YYNGEE. V and J are TRBV9 and TRBJ2-7, with 8 bases that match TRBD2. The TCR was taken from a human donor in good health. The specimen sequenced was T cells isolated from PBMCs. The CDR3 region has the DNA TGTGCCAGCAGCCAAAGCGGTCTAGCGGGCGGTGAGCAGTACTTC. Its translation is CASSQSGLAGGEQYF. Together with reference TRBV9 and TRBJ2-7, the CDR3 gives the full variable domain: DSGVTQTPKHLITATGQRVTLRCSPRSGDLSVYWYQQSLDQGLQFLIQYYNGEERAKGNILERFSAQQFPDLHSELNLSSLELGDSALYFCASSQSGLAGGEQYFGPGTRLTVT.